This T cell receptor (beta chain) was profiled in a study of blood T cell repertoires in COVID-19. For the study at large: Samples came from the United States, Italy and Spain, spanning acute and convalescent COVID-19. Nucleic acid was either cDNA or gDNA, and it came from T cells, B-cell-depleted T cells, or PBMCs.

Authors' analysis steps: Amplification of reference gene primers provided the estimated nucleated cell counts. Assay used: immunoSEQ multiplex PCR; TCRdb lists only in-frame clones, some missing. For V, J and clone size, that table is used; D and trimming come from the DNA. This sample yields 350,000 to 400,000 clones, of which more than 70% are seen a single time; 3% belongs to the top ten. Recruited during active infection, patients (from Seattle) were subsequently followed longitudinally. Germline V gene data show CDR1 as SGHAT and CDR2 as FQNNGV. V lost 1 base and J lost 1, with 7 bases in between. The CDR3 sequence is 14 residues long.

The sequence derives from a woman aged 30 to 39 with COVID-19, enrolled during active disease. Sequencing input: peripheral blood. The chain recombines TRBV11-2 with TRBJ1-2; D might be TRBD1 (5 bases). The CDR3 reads CASSLGRVNYGYTF. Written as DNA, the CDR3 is TGTGCCAGCAGCTTAGGCAGGGTTAACTATGGCTACACCTTC.